These 21 T cell receptor beta chains originate from one sample sequenced in a study of blood T cell repertoires in COVID-19. Sequenced by immunoSEQ multiplex PCR; TCRdb stores in-frame clones only, minus some. The profile shows 190,000 or so clones, roughly four fifths of them singletons. Sequencing was done on a sample of PBMCs or T cells enriched from blood (not recorded which). The origin of the receptors is a man between 40 and 49 years old who had recovered from COVID-19.

This clone was detected only a few times. Different DNA sequences within this sample yield the same CDR3. This chain links TRBV4-1 with TRBJ1-5, with 7 positions matching TRBD1. The CDR3 has 15 amino acids. The J segment lost 6 bases and the V segment lost 1 base, leaving 6 bases of the junction unmatched. Germline-derived CDR1 and CDR2 are MGHRA and YSYEKL. CDR3 protein: CASSQATGAGQPQHF. The CDR3 nucleotides read TGCGCCAGCAGCCAAGCCACAGGGGCCGGTCAGCCCCAGCATTTT.

The CDR3 DNA is TGTGCCAGCAGCCCCCAGTGGGGGCAGGTTCAGTTCTTC. This translates into CASSPQWGQVQFF. This chain joins TRBV5-4 and TRBJ2-1; the D gene is possibly TRBD1 (6 bases). Germline V lookup: CDR1 SGHNT, CDR2 YYREEE (reference sequence). Trimming took 4 bases from V and 13 from J, leaving 18 bases between them. This CDR3 is 13 amino acids long.

This clone was detected only a few times. This chain connects TRBV10-1 to TRBJ2-7, with D perhaps TRBD1 (5 bases). The V end was cut by 5 bases, the J end by 7 bases, with 24 bases between. This CDR3 contains 16 residues. Germline CDR1 is WNHNN and CDR2 is SYGVQD (reference sequence). CDR3 region: CASSLGPDTGLREQYF. The DNA for the CDR3 is TGCGCCAGCAGTCTTGGGCCGGACACCGGCCTACGAGAGCAGTACTTC.

The J gene is TRBJ2-7, the V gene TRBV10-2; 8 bases align to TRBD1. Germline V lookup: CDR1 WSHSY, CDR2 SAAADI. With V trimmed by 3 bases and J by 5 bases, 9 bases remained unmatched. The CDR3 sequence is 15 residues long. The CDR3 protein is CASSEMSDRAHEQYF. The CDR3 nucleotides read TGCGCCAGCAGTGAAATGTCGGACAGGGCACACGAGCAGTACTTC.

The chain carries TRBV6-2 or TRBV6-3 and TRBJ2-2; D is undetermined. The V gene's germline CDR1 is MNHEY and CDR2 SVGEGT. CDR3 length: 14 residues. The V gene lost 2 bases and the J gene lost 7 bases, with 11 bases spanning the gap. Written as DNA, the CDR3 is TGTGCCAGCAGTTACAGAATAGTTCTCGGGGAGCTGTTTTTT. It encodes CASSYRIVLGELFF.

The chain uses TRBV5-1 and TRBJ2-1, with a possible D match to TRBD2 (6 bases). Germline V CDR1 and CDR2: SGHRS, YFSETQ. The V and J ends lost 4 bases and 10 bases respectively, with 24 bases between them. The CDR3 length is 16 residues. The CDR3 protein is CASSPGPTSSRQEQFF. The CDR3 nucleotides are TGCGCCAGCAGCCCCGGACCCACTAGCTCCCGTCAGGAGCAGTTCTTC.

The CDR3 nucleotides are TGTGCCAGCACCCAGAGGTGGATCGGGGATACGCAGTATTTT. Amino acids: CASTQRWIGDTQYF. The chain joins TRBV2 to TRBJ2-3; D ambiguous. Germline V gives CDR1 SNHLY, CDR2 FYNNEI. V was cut by 7 bases and J by 6 bases, with 17 bases left in between. This CDR3 has 14 residues.

The chain's CDR3 is CASSSGTSGTYNEQFF. The CDR3 nucleotides read TGTGCCAGCAGCTCGGGGACTAGCGGGACTTACAATGAGCAGTTCTTC. V usage is TRBV5-4 and J usage is TRBJ2-1, with TRBD2 matching over 13 bases. Germline CDR1 is SGHNT and CDR2 is YYREEE (reference sequence). V shed 3 bases, J shed 4 bases, and the junction held 4 bases outside the gene matches. This CDR3 region has 16 residues.

The CDR3: CASSYSYEGFDGYTF. In nucleotides, the CDR3 is TGTGCCAGCAGTTACTCGTACGAGGGCTTCGATGGCTACACCTTC. The chain combines TRBV6-5 with TRBJ1-2; D ambiguous. The CDR3 has 15 amino acids. Germline V gives CDR1 MNHEY, CDR2 SVGAGI. The V end lost 0 bases, the J end lost 6 bases, and 14 bases lay between the germline ends.

This chain joins TRBV19 and TRBJ1-2; D is unclear. V lost 5 bases to trimming and J lost 4 bases, with 8 bases between them. The germline CDR1 and CDR2 sequences are LNHDA and SQIVND (reference sequence). This CDR3 spans 12 amino acids. The DNA of the CDR3 is TGTGCCAGTAGTTCGACGGGCTATGGCTACACCTTC. Its protein product is CASSSTGYGYTF.

The rearrangement uses TRBV5-4 and TRBJ1-2; TRBD1 might be the D (5 bases). Per germline, CDR1 SGHNT and CDR2 YYREEE (reference sequence). The V and J ends lost 4 bases and 4 bases respectively, with 8 bases between them. This CDR3 region has 12 residues. CDR3 loop: CASSPDSYGYTF. CDR3 DNA: TGTGCCAGCAGCCCCGACAGCTATGGCTACACCTTC.

This clone was found once. The chain joins TRBV5-4 to TRBJ2-3; 11 bases line up with TRBD2. There are 16 residues in the CDR3. J lost 1 base, V lost 3 bases, and 4 bases had no gene match. Germline V lookup: CDR1 SGHNT, CDR2 YYREEE (reference sequence). The CDR3 sequence: CASSSVGLAGTDTQYF. In DNA form, the CDR3 reads TGTGCCAGCAGCTCAGTGGGACTAGCGGGCACAGATACGCAGTATTTT.

The V gene is TRBV7-9, the J gene TRBJ2-7, with TRBD1 matching over 9 bases. V lost 1 base to trimming and J lost 3 bases; unmatched junction nucleotides: 4. CDR3 length equals 15 residues. From germline, CDR1 is SEHNR and CDR2 FQNEAQ (reference sequence). The CDR3 nucleotides are TGTGCCAGCAGCTTAGGTCGGGACAGGGACTACGAGCAGTACTTC. The encoded protein is CASSLGRDRDYEQYF.

This chain uses TRBV30 with TRBJ2-3; TRBD1 agrees at 10 bases. The CDR3 extends over 17 amino acids. The V gene's germline CDR1 is GTSNPN and CDR2 SVGIG (reference sequence). After removal of 3 bases from V and 1 base from J, the junction contained 10 bases not matched to a gene. Here the CDR3 reads CAWRLIPGTGGTDTQYF. For the CDR3, the DNA is TGTGCCTGGAGACTAATCCCCGGGACAGGGGGCACAGATACGCAGTATTTT.

This clone was counted between two and nine times. The V gene is TRBV12-3 or TRBV12-4, the J gene TRBJ2-3, with D hard to call. The CDR3 has 12 amino acids. V lost 5 bases and J 5 bases, leaving 8 bases between the germline ends. The CDR3 region has the DNA TGTGCCAGCAGTAAACAGCAAGATACGCAGTATTTT. Amino acids: CASSKQQDTQYF.

This clone was seen a handful of times. In DNA form, the CDR3 reads TGTGCCATCAGTGACCCGGGATACAATGAAAAACTGTTTTTT. It yields the protein CAISDPGYNEKLFF. The chain recombines TRBV10-3 with TRBJ1-4; D is ambiguous. The CDR3 consists of 14 residues. Between the trimmed V and J ends, which lost 3 bases and 5 bases, there was a span of 10 bases. Germline V gene sequence: CDR1 ENHRY, CDR2 SYGVKD.

The CDR3 coding sequence is TGTGCCAGCAGTGATTCAGGGTGGGGTCAGCCCCAGCATTTT. Protein product: CASSDSGWGQPQHF. The J gene is TRBJ1-5, the V gene TRBV6-1; D might be TRBD1 (5 bases). The CDR3 totals 14 residues. Per germline, CDR1 MNHNS and CDR2 SASEGT. V lost 3 bases to trimming and J lost 6 bases, with 12 bases between them.

The gene calls are TRBV19 and TRBJ1-5, with TRBD1 matching over 9 bases. The length of the CDR3 is 13 residues. The germline CDR1 and CDR2 sequences are LNHDA and SQIVND (reference sequence). The trim removed 10 bases at V and 4 bases at J, leaving 5 bases unmatched. The CDR3 coding sequence is TGTGCCACCCGCGGACAGGGGAATCAGCCCCAGCATTTT. Its protein product is CATRGQGNQPQHF.

The rearrangement links TRBV30 to TRBJ1-1, with D possibly matching TRBD1 (6 bases). In germline, CDR1 is GTSNPN, CDR2 SVGIG (reference sequence). The ends were cut back, 0 bases at V and 3 bases at J, with 11 bases in the middle. This CDR3 has 14 amino acids. In nucleotides, the CDR3 is TGTGCCTGGAGTGTAGGACAGTGGGACACTGAAGCTTTCTTT. Amino acid sequence: CAWSVGQWDTEAFF.

The gene calls are TRBV9 and TRBJ2-1, with D possibly being TRBD1 (5 bases). The V gene's germline CDR1 is SGDLS and CDR2 YYNGEE. V lost 0 bases, J lost 3 bases, and 7 bases lay in between. The CDR3 contains 14 residues. In DNA form, the CDR3 reads TGTGCCAGCAGCGTAGAGGGGAACTACAATGAGCAGTTCTTC. Translating gives CASSVEGNYNEQFF.

The V and J genes are TRBV19 and TRBJ1-2; D is unresolved. Looked up from germline, CDR1 is LNHDA and CDR2 is SQIVND (reference sequence). The CDR3 length is 15 residues. Trimming cost V 6 bases and J 4 bases, with 18 bases left between them. The CDR3: CASSPIGLGVYGYTF. Written as DNA, the CDR3 is TGTGCCAGTAGCCCGATCGGTCTGGGAGTCTATGGCTACACCTTC.